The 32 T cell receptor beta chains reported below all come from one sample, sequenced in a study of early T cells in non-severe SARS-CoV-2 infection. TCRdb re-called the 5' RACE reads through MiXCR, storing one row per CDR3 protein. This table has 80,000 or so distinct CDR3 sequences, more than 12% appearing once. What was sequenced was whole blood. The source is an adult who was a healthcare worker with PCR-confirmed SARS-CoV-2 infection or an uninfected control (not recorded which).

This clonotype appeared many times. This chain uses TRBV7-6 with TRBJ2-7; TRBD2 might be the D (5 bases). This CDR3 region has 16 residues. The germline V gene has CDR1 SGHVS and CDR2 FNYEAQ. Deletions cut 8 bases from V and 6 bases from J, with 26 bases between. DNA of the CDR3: TGTGCCAGCCTACCTCCTCCTGACGGACTCCTATGCGAGCAGTACTTC. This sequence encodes CASLPPPDGLLCEQYF.

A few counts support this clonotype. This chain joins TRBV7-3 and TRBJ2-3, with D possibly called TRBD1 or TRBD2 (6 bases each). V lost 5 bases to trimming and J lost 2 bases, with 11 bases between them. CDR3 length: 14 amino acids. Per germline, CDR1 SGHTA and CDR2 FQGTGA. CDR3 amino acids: CASSPGGVTDTQYF. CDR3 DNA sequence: TGTGCCAGCAGCCCCGGGGGCGTCACAGATACGCAGTATTTT.

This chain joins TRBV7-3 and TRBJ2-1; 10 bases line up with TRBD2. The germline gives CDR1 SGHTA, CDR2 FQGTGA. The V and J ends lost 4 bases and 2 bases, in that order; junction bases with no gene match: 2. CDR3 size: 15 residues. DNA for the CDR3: TGTGCCAGCAGCTATCTAGCGGGGGCCTACAATGAGCAGTTCTTC. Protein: CASSYLAGAYNEQFF.

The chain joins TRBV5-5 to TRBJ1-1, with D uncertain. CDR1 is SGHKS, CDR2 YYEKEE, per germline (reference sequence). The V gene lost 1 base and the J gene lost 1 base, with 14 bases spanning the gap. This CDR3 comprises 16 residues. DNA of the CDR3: TGTGCCAGCAGCTTGCTTTGGAAGAGCACGAACACTGAAGCTTTCTTT. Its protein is CASSLLWKSTNTEAFF.

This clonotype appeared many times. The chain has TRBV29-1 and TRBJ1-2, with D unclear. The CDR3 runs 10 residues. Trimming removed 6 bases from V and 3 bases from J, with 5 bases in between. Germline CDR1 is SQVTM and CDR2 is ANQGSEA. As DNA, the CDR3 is TGCAGCGTGGCAGACTATGGCTACACCTTC. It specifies CSVADYGYTF.

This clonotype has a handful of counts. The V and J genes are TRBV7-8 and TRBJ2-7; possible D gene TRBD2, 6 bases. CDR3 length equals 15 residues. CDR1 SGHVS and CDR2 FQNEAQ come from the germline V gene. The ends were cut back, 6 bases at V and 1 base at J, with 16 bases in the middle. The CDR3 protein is CASSMGSGVSYEQYF. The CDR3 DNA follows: TGTGCCAGCAGTATGGGGTCGGGGGTTTCCTACGAGCAGTACTTC.

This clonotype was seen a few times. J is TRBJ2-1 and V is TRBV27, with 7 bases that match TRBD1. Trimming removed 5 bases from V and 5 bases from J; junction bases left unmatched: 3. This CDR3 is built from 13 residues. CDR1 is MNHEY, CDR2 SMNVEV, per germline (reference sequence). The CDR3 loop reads CASSLDRDNEQFF. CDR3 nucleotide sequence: TGTGCCAGCAGTCTCGACAGGGACAATGAGCAGTTCTTC.

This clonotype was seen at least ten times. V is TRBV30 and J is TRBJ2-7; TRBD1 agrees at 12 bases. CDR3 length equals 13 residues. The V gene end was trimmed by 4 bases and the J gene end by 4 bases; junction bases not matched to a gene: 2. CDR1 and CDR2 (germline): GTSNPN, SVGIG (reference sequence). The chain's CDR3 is CAWTGQGAYEQYF. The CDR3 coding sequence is TGTGCCTGGACGGGACAGGGGGCTTACGAGCAGTACTTC.

The CDR3: CASSGDRRSYEQYF. CDR3 sequence (DNA): TGTGCCAGCAGCGGGGACAGGCGATCCTACGAGCAGTACTTC. V and J are TRBV9 and TRBJ2-7; 8 bases are a match to TRBD1. V shed 3 bases and J 1 base; nucleotides not matched to a gene: 3. Germline CDR1 SGDLS, CDR2 YYNGEE. This CDR3 region has 14 residues.

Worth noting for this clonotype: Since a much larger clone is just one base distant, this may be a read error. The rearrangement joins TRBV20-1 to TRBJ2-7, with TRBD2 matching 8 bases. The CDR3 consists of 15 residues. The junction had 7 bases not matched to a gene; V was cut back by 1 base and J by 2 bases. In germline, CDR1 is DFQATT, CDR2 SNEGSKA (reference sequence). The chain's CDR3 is CSARGQRENPYEQYF. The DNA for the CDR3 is TGCAGTGCTAGAGGGCAGCGGGAGAACCCCTACGAGCAGTACTTC.

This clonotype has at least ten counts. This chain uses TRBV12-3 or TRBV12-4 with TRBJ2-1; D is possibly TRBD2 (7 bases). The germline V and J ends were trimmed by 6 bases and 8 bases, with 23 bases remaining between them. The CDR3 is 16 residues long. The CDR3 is CASRPTRGGSLDEQFF. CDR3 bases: TGTGCCAGCAGACCCACCAGGGGCGGGAGCTTGGATGAGCAGTTCTTC.

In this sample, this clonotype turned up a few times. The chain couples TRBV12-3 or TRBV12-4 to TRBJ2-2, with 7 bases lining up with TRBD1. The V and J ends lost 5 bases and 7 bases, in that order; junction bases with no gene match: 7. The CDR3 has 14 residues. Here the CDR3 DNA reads TGTGCCAGCAGTAAGGGACAGTCGGTCGGGGAGCTGTTTTTT. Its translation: CASSKGQSVGELFF.

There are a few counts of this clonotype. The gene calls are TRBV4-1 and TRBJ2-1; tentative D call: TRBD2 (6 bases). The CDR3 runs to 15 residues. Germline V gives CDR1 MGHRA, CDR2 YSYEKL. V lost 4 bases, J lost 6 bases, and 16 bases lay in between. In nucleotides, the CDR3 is TGCGCCAGCAGCCCAGGGACTGAGCTGGGCAATGAGCAGTTCTTC. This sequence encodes CASSPGTELGNEQFF.

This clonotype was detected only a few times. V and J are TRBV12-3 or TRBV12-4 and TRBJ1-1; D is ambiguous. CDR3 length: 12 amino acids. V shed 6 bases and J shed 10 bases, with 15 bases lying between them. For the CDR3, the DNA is TGTGCCAGCAGGCTCGAAGGTCCGCGAGCTTTCTTT. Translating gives CASRLEGPRAFF.

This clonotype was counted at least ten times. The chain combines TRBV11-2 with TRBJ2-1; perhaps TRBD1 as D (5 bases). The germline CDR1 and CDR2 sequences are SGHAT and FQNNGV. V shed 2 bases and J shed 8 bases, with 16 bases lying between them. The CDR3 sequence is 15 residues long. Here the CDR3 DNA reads TGTGCCAGCAGCTTAAGAACAGGCCAGTCCGATGAGCAGTTCTTC. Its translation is CASSLRTGQSDEQFF.

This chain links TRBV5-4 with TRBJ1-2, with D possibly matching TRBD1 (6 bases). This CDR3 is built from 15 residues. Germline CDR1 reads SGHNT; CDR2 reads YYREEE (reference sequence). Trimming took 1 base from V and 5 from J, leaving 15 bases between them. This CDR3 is CASSLSGGAGYGYTF. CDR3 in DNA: TGTGCCAGCAGCTTGTCTGGGGGGGCAGGATATGGCTACACCTTC.

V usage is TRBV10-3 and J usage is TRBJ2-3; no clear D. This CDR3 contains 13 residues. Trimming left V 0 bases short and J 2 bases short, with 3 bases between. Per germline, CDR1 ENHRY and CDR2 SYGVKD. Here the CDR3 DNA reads TGTGCCATCAGTGAGTCCCTCACAGATACGCAGTATTTT. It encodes CAISESLTDTQYF.

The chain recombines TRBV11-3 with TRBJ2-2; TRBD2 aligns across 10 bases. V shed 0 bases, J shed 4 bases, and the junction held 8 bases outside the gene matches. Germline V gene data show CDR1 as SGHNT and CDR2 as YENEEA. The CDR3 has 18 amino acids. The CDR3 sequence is CASSLDDPLAGATGELFF. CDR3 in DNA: TGTGCCAGCAGCTTAGATGATCCGCTAGCGGGAGCCACCGGGGAGCTGTTTTTT.

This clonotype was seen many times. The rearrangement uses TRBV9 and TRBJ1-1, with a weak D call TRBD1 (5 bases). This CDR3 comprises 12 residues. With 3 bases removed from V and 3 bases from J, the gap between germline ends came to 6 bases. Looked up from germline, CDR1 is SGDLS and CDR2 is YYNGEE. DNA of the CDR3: TGTGCCAGCAGCGGGGGGGACACTGAAGCTTTCTTT. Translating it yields CASSGGDTEAFF.

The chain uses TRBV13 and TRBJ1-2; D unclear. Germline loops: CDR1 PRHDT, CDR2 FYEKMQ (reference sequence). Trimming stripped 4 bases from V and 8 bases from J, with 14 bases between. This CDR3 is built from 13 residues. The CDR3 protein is CASSSNTQRGYTF. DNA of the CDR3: TGTGCCAGCAGCTCCAACACGCAACGGGGCTACACCTTC. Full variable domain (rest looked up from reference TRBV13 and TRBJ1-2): AAGVIQSPRHLIKEKRETATLKCYPIPRHDTVYWYQQGPGQDPQFLISFYEKMQSDKGSIPDRFSAQQFSDYHSELNMSSLELGDSALYFCASSSNTQRGYTFGSGTRLTVV.

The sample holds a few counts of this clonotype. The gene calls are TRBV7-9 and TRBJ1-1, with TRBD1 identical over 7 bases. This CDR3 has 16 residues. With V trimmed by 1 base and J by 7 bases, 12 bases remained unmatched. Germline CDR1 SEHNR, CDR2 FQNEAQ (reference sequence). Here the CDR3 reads CASSLGSTGTENEAFF. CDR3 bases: TGTGCCAGCAGCTTAGGTTCCACCGGGACAGAGAATGAAGCTTTCTTT.

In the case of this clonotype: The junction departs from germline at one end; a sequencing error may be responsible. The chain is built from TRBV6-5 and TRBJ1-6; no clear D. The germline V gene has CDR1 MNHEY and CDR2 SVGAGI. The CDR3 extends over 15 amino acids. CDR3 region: CACSYDGNYNSPLHF. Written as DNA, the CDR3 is TGTGCCTGCAGTTACGATGGGAATTATAATTCACCCCTCCACTTT.

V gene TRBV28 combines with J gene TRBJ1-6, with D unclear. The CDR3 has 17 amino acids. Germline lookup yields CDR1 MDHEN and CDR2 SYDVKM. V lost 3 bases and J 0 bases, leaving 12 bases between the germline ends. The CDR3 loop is CASSFLHRSSYNSPLHF. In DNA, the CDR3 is TGTGCCAGCAGTTTTCTACACCGGAGCTCCTATAATTCACCCCTCCACTTT.

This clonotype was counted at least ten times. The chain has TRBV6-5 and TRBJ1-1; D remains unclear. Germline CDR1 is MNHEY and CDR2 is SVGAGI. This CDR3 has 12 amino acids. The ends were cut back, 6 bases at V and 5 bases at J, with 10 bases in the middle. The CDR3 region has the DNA TGTGCCAGCAGCACCGTGGGGACTGAAGCTTTCTTT. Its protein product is CASSTVGTEAFF.

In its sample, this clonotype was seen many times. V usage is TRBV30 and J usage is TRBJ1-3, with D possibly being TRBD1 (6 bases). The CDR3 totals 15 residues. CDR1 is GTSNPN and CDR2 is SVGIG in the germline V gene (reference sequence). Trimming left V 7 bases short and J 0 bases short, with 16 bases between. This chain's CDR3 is CAFMTGKGSGNTIYF. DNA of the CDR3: TGTGCCTTCATGACAGGAAAAGGCTCTGGAAACACCATATATTTT.

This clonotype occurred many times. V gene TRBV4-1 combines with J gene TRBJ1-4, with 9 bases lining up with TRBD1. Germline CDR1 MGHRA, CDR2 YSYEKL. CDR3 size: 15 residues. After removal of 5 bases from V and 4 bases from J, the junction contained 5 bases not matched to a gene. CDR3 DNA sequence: TGCGCCAGCAGCGTCCGGGACAGGGTTAATGAAAAACTGTTTTTT. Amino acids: CASSVRDRVNEKLFF.

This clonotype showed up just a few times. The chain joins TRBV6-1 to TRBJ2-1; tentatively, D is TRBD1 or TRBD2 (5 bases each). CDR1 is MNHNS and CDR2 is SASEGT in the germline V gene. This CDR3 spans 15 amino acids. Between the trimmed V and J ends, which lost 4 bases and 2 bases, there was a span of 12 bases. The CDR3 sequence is CASSAGTQAYNEQFF. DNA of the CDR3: TGTGCCAGCAGTGCAGGGACCCAAGCCTACAATGAGCAGTTCTTC.

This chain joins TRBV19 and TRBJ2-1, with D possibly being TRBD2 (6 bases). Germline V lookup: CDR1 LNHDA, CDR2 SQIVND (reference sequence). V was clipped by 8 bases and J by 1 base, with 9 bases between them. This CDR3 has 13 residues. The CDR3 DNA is TGTGCCAGTGAGGGAGGTTCCTACAATGAGCAGTTCTTC. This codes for CASEGGSYNEQFF.

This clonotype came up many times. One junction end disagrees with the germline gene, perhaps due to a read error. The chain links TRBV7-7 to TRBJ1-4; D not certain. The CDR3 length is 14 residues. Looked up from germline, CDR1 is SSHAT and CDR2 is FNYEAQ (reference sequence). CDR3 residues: CASSPGSTNEKLFF. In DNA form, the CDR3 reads TGTGCTAGCAGCCCAGGTTCAACTAATGAAAAACTGTTTTTT.

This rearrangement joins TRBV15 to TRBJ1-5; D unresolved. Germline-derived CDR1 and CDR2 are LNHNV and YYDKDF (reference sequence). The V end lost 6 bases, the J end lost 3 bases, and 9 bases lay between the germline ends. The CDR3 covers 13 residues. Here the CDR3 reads CATSRQFNQPQHF. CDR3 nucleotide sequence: TGTGCCACCAGTCGGCAGTTCAATCAGCCCCAGCATTTT.

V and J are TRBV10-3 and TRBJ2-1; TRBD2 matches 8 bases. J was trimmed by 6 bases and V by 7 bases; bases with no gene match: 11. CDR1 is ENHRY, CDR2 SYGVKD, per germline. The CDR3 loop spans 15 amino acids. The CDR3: CAITSAGGGINEQFF. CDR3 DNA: TGTGCCATCACGTCTGCGGGAGGTGGTATCAATGAGCAGTTCTTC.

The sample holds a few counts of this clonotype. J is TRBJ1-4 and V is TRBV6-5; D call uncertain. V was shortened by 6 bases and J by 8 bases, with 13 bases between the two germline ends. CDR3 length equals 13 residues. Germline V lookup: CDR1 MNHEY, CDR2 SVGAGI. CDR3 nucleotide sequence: TGTGCCAGCAGAGGGTGGGTTGACGAAAAACTGTTTTTT. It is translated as CASRGWVDEKLFF.